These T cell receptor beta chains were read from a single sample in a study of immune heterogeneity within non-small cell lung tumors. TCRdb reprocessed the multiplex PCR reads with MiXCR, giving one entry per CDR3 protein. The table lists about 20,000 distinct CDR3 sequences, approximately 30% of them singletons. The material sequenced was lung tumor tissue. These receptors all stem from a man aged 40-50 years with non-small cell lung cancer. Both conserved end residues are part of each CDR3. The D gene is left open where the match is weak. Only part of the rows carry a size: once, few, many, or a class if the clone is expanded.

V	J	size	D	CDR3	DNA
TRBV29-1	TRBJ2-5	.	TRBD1	CSVEPGQGEGETQYF	TGCAGCGTTGAACCGGGACAGGGAGAGGGAGAGACCCAGTACTTC
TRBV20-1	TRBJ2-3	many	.	CSANTDTQYF	TGCAGTGCTAACACAGATACGCAGTATTTT
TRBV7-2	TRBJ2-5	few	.	CASSLNRQKTQYF	TGTGCCAGCAGCTTAAACCGCCAAAAGACCCAGTACTTC
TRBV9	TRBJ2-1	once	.	CASSVVGSNEQFF	TGTGCCAGCAGCGTAGTCGGGAGCAATGAGCAGTTCTTC
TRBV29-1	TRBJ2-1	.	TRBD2	CSVGGIAGGVPHEQFF	TGCAGCGTTGGAGGAATAGCGGGAGGGGTCCCCCATGAGCAGTTCTTC
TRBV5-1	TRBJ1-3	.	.	CASSLDGSSGNTIYF	TGCGCCAGCAGCTTGGATGGCAGCTCTGGAAACACCATATATTTT
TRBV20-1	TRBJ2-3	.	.	CSARDGAGSTYTQYF	TGCAGTGCTAGAGATGGCGCGGGAAGTACATATACGCAGTATTTT
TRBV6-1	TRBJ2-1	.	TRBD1	CASRGTGVRDEQFF	TGTGCCAGCAGGGGGACAGGGGTTCGGGATGAGCAGTTCTTC
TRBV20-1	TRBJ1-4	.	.	CGAGGKGEKLFF	TGCGGTGCGGGGGGTAAGGGTGAAAAACTGTTTTTT
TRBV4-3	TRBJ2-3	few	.	CASSQEESGARITDTQYF	TGCGCCAGCAGCCAAGAAGAATCGGGGGCGCGAATAACAGATACGCAGTATTTT
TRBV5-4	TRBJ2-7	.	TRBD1	CASSRGQGVYEQYF	TGTGCCAGCAGCCGTGGACAGGGTGTATACGAGCAGTACTTC
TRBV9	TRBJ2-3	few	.	CASSVVGGTDTQYF	TGTGCCAGCAGCGTAGTGGGGGGCACAGATACGCAGTATTTT
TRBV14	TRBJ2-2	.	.	CASSQELGNTGELFF	TGTGCCAGCAGCCAGGAGCTGGGGAACACCGGGGAGCTGTTTTTT
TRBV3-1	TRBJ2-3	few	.	CASSQDMGATQYF	TGTGCCAGCAGCCAAGATATGGGGGCTACGCAGTATTTT
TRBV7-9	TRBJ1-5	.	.	CASSLGYQPQHF	TGTGCCAGCAGCTTAGGGTATCAGCCCCAGCATTTT
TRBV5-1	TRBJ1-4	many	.	CASSSPDTLGGEKLFF	TGCGCCAGCAGCTCGCCGGACACTTTGGGCGGTGAAAAACTGTTTTTT
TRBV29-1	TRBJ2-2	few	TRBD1	CSVAGQGVDTGELFF	TGCAGCGTTGCGGGACAGGGGGTGGACACCGGGGAGCTGTTTTTT
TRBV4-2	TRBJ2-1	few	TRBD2	CASSQRTSGRANEQFF	TGTGCCAGCAGCCAACGGACTAGCGGGAGGGCCAATGAGCAGTTCTTC
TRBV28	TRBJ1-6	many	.	CASSLRGDSPLHF	TGTGCCAGCAGTTTAAGGGGGGATTCACCCCTCCACTTT
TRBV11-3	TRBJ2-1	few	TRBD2	CASSGWGGSNEQFF	TGTGCCAGCAGCGGATGGGGGGGAAGCAATGAGCAGTTCTTC
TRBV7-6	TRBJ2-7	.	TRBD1	CASSDRVRNEQYF	TGTGCCAGCAGTGACAGGGTCAGGAACGAGCAGTACTTC
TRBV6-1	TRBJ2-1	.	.	CASDRGSSYNEQFF	TGTGCCTCAGACCGGGGGAGCTCCTACAATGAGCAGTTCTTC
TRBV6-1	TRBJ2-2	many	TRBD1	CASREGQGASTGELFF	TGTGCCAGCAGGGAAGGACAGGGGGCCTCGACCGGGGAGCTGTTTTTT